This T cell receptor beta chain was retrieved from a study of blood T cell repertoires in COVID-19. Study context: Some COVID-19 samples were acute and others convalescent; all came from the United States, Italy and Spain. From T cells, B-cell-depleted T cells, or PBMCs came the material, which was cDNA or gDNA.

Data came from immunoSEQ multiplex PCR; TCRdb stores just in-frame clones and leaves some out. The data hold 100,000 to 150,000 clones, with about 86% observed a single time. In this sample, this clone turned up once. From germline, CDR1 is MDHEN and CDR2 SYDVKM. The V end was cut by 3 bases, the J end by 0 bases, with 9 bases between. The CDR3 totals 14 residues. The clonotype comes from a woman in her 50s with acute or convalescent COVID-19. The sequencing sample was made of peripheral blood. The gene calls are TRBV28 and TRBJ2-7; D not resolved. CDR3 nucleotides: TGTGCCAGCAGTTTCGCAGTTTCCTCCTACGAGCAGTACTTC. It specifies CASSFAVSSYEQYF.